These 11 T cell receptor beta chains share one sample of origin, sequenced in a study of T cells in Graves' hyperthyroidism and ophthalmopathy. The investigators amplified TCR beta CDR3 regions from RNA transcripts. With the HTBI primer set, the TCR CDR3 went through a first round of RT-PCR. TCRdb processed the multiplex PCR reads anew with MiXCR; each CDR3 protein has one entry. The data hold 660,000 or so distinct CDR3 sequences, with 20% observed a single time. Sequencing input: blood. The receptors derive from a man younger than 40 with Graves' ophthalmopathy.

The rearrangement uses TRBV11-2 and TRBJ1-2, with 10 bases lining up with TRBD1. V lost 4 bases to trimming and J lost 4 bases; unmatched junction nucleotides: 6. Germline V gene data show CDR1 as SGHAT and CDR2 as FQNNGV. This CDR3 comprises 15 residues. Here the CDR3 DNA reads TGTGCCAGCAGCTCCGGGACAGGGGCGGCCTATGGCTACACCTTC. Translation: CASSSGTGAAYGYTF.

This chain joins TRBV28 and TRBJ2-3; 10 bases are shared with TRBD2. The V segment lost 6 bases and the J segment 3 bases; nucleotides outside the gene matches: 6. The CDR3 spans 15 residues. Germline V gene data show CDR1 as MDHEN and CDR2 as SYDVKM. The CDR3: CASSPWTSGTDTQYF. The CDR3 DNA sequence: TGTGCCAGCAGCCCCTGGACTAGCGGAACAGATACGCAGTATTTT.

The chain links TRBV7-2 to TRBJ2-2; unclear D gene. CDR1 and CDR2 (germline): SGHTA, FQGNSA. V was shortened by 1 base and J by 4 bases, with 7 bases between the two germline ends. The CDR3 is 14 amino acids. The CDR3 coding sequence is TGTGCCAGCAGCTTAGAGTCGGTCACCGGGGAGCTGTTTTTT. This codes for CASSLESVTGELFF.

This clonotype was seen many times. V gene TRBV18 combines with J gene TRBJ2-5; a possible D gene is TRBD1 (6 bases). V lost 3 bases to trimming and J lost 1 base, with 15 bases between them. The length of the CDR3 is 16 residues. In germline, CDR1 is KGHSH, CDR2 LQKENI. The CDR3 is CASSPMSGTSQETQYF. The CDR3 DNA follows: TGTGCCAGCTCACCTATGTCCGGGACATCCCAAGAGACCCAGTACTTC.

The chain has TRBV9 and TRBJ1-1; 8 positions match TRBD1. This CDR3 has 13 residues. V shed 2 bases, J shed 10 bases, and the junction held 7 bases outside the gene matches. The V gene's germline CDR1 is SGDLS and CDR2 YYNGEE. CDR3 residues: CASSVDRTGTAFF. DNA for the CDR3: TGTGCCAGCAGCGTGGACAGGACAGGGACAGCTTTCTTT. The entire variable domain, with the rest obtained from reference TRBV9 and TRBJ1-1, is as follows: DSGVTQTPKHLITATGQRVTLRCSPRSGDLSVYWYQQSLDQGLQFLIQYYNGEERAKGNILERFSAQQFPDLHSELNLSSLELGDSALYFCASSVDRTGTAFFGQGTRLTVV.

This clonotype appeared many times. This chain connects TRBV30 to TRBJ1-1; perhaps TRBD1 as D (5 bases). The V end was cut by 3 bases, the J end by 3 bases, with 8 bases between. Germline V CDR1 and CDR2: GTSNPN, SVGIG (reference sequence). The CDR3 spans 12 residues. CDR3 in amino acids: CAWSRVHTEAFF. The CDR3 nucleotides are TGTGCCTGGAGCAGGGTACACACTGAAGCTTTCTTT.

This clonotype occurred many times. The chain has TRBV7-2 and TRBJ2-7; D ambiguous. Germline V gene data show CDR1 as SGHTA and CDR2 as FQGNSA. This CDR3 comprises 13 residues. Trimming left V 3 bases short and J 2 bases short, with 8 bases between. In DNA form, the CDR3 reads TGTGCCAGCAGCTTGGTTGAAACCTACGAGCAGTACTTC. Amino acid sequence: CASSLVETYEQYF.

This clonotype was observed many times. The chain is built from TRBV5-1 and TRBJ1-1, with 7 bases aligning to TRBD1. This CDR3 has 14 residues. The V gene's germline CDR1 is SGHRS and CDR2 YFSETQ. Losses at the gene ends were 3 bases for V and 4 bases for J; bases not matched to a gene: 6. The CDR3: CASSWTEGATEAFF. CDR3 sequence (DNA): TGCGCCAGCAGCTGGACGGAGGGGGCCACTGAAGCTTTCTTT.

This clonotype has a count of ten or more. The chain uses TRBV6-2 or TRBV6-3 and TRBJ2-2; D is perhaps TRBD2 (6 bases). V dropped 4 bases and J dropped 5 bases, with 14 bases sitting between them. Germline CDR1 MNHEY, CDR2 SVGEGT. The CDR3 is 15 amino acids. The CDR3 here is CASSSGTVGTGELFF. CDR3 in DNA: TGTGCCAGCAGTTCCGGGACTGTGGGAACCGGGGAGCTGTTTTTT.

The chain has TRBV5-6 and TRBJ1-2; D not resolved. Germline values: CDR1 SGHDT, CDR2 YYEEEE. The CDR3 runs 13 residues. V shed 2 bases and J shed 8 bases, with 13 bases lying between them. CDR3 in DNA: TGTGCCAGCAGCTTAAACAGCCGAGACGGCTACACCTTC. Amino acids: CASSLNSRDGYTF.

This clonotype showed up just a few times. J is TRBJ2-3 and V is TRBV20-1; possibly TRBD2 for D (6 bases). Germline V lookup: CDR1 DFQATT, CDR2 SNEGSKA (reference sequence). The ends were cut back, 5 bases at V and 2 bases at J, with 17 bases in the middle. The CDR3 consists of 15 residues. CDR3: CSAGAGGLITDTQYF. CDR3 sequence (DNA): TGCAGTGCTGGGGCTGGGGGGTTAATCACAGATACGCAGTATTTT.